The 27 T cell receptor beta chains given below trace back to one sample, sequenced in a study of blood T cell repertoires in COVID-19. Libraries were prepared by immunoSEQ multiplex PCR; TCRdb keeps only in-frame clonotypes and omits some of them. Of about 75,000 clones detected, under 90% appear once; the ten largest clones hold about 2.4%. Sequencing was done on a sample of peripheral blood. These receptors were taken from a human donor in a cohort sampled during active COVID-19.

Only one count was recorded for this clone. The chain combines TRBV4-2 with TRBJ2-3, with 12 bases identical to TRBD2. Germline CDR1 LGHNA, CDR2 YNFKEQ. The CDR3 contains 19 residues. J lost 2 bases, V lost 0 bases, and 9 bases had no gene match. The CDR3 here is CASSQDFLAGGRSTDTQYF. CDR3 coding DNA: TGTGCCAGCAGCCAAGACTTCCTAGCGGGAGGGCGATCCACAGATACGCAGTATTTT.

J is TRBJ2-5 and V is TRBV27; 10 nucleotides agree with TRBD2. The V and J ends lost 3 bases and 4 bases, in that order; junction bases with no gene match: 5. The CDR3 is 15 amino acids. Germline lookup yields CDR1 MNHEY and CDR2 SMNVEV (reference sequence). Written as DNA, the CDR3 is TGTGCCAGCAGTTTTAGCGGGAGGCGGGGAGAGACCCAGTACTTC. Translating gives CASSFSGRRGETQYF.

A single count supports this clone. The J gene is TRBJ2-5, the V gene TRBV5-6; D is possibly TRBD1 (5 bases). The germline V and J ends were trimmed by 0 bases and 0 bases, with 6 bases remaining between them. In germline, CDR1 is SGHDT, CDR2 YYEEEE. The CDR3 has 14 residues. CDR3 nucleotide sequence: TGTGCCAGCAGCTTGGGACAGAACCAAGAGACCCAGTACTTC. It yields the protein CASSLGQNQETQYF.

This rearrangement joins TRBV3-1 (or the pseudogene TRBV3-2) to TRBJ2-5, with D possibly matching TRBD2 (6 bases). The CDR3 is 12 residues long. CDR1 is LGHDT and CDR2 is YNNKEL in the germline V gene (reference sequence). V lost 0 bases to trimming and J lost 12 bases, with 11 bases between them. The CDR3 DNA reads as TGTGCCAGCAGCCAAGATGGAGGGGCGGAGTACTTC. This gives the protein CASSQDGGAEYF.

V usage is TRBV6-6 and J usage is TRBJ2-1, with 7 bases aligning to TRBD1. The CDR3 sequence is 16 residues long. Germline V gene lookup returns CDR1 MNHNY and CDR2 SVGAGI (reference sequence). V shed 2 bases, J shed 7 bases, and the junction held 11 bases outside the gene matches. The CDR3 region is CASSYLPTGAFNEQFF. The DNA for the CDR3 is TGTGCCAGCAGTTACCTACCTACAGGGGCCTTTAATGAGCAGTTCTTC.

This chain connects TRBV6-2 or TRBV6-3 to TRBJ2-2; 7 nucleotides agree with TRBD2. V lost 5 bases and J lost 5; bases outside the gene matches: 17. The CDR3 covers 18 residues. The germline V gene has CDR1 MNHEY and CDR2 SVGEGT. The CDR3 spells CASSPLLGEGVGTGELFF. The CDR3 DNA follows: TGTGCCAGCAGTCCCCTTTTGGGGGAGGGAGTAGGAACCGGGGAGCTGTTTTTT.

The chain combines TRBV5-8 with TRBJ1-6; tentatively, D is TRBD1 (5 bases). The CDR3 spans 16 residues. Germline assignment: CDR1 SGHTS and CDR2 YDEGEE. Trimming removed 0 bases at V and 1 base at J, with 8 bases between. The CDR3 protein is CASSLGGASYNSPLHF. CDR3 DNA: TGTGCCAGCAGCTTGGGGGGCGCATCCTATAATTCACCCCTCCACTTT.

This chain connects TRBV21-1 to TRBJ2-7; the DNA was not used to check the table's D call, TRBD2. TRBV21-1 is described as a pseudogene. The CDR3 consists of 15 residues. The CDR3 here is CARLAGGPCSYEQYF. The CDR3 DNA reads as TGTGCCAGACTAGCGGGGGGCCCGTGCTCCTACGAGCAGTACTTC.

The chain combines TRBV11-2 with TRBJ1-5; no clear D. The germline CDR1 and CDR2 sequences are SGHAT and FQNNGV. There are 15 residues in the CDR3. Trimming shortened V by 1 base and J by 2 bases, and 9 bases separated the two germline ends. As DNA, the CDR3 is TGTGCCAGCAGCTTAGGGGCTTGGGGCAATCAGCCCCAGCATTTT. Translating it yields CASSLGAWGNQPQHF.

The chain recombines TRBV5-3 with TRBJ2-2; 7 bases agree with TRBD1. TRBV5-3 counts as an open reading frame of uncertain function. The CDR3 totals 18 residues. Unmatched junction bases numbered 15, after V lost 3 bases and J lost 4 bases. This CDR3 is CARSSRSADRRFTGELFF. DNA of the CDR3: TGTGCCAGAAGCTCCCGGTCCGCGGACAGGAGATTCACCGGGGAGCTGTTTTTT.

The gene calls are TRBV7-2 and TRBJ1-1; 8 bases agree with TRBD1. J lost 4 bases, V lost 6 bases, and 7 bases had no gene match. Germline CDR1 and CDR2: SGHTA and FQGNSA. CDR3 length equals 14 residues. The CDR3: CASRWATGGTEAFF. The CDR3 DNA follows: TGTGCCAGCAGGTGGGCTACAGGGGGCACTGAAGCTTTCTTT. Based on the CDR3 plus reference TRBV7-2 and TRBJ1-1, the full variable domain is GAGVSQSPSNKVTEKGKDVELRCDPISGHTALYWYRQSLGQGLEFLIYFQGNSAPDKSGLPSDRFSAERTGGSVSTLTIQRTQQEDSAVYLCASRWATGGTEAFFGQGTRLTVV.

CDR3 sequence: CASCRQGVNEQFF. The CDR3 DNA sequence: TGTGCCAGCTGTCGGCAGGGGGTCAATGAGCAGTTCTTC. The chain carries TRBV12-3 or TRBV12-4 and TRBJ2-1, with 7 bases matching TRBD1. This CDR3 has 13 residues. The V segment lost 8 bases and the J segment 6 bases; nucleotides outside the gene matches: 7.

V is TRBV18 and J is TRBJ2-2; maybe TRBD1 (6 bases). The V gene's germline CDR1 is KGHSH and CDR2 LQKENI. This CDR3 is 14 amino acids long. Trimming shortened V by 2 bases and J by 7 bases, and 11 bases separated the two germline ends. In DNA form, the CDR3 reads TGTGCCAGCTCACCATCGACAGGTGTCGGGGAGCTGTTTTTT. It yields the protein CASSPSTGVGELFF.

The rearrangement uses TRBV7-9 and TRBJ2-4, with 7 bases matching TRBD1. The CDR3 extends over 15 amino acids. Germline CDR1 and CDR2: SEHNR and FQNEAQ (reference sequence). Trimming cost V 5 bases and J 4 bases; bases outside gene matches: 8. The CDR3 region is CASSQTDRVKNIQYF. CDR3 bases: TGTGCCAGCAGCCAGACCGACAGGGTGAAAAACATTCAGTACTTC.

The gene calls are TRBV7-2 and TRBJ1-2; 8 positions match TRBD1. This CDR3 region has 14 residues. Per the germline V gene, CDR1 is SGHTA and CDR2 is FQGNSA. V lost 5 bases to trimming and J lost 6 bases; unmatched junction nucleotides: 8. CDR3 sequence (DNA): TGTGCCAGCAGCCCTAGGAGGACAGGGAATGGCTACACCTTC. It specifies CASSPRRTGNGYTF.

The gene calls are TRBV18 and TRBJ2-2; 8 bases align to TRBD1. Germline V gene lookup returns CDR1 KGHSH and CDR2 LQKENI. Trimming removed 5 bases from V and 5 bases from J; junction bases left unmatched: 7. This CDR3 spans 15 amino acids. CDR3 in DNA: TGTGCCAGCTCAGCGGACAGGGCGGAAACCGGGGAGCTGTTTTTT. Residues: CASSADRAETGELFF.

The genes are TRBV6-5 and TRBJ1-2, with 9 bases fitting TRBD1. CDR3 length: 15 residues. With V trimmed by 8 bases and J by 7 bases, 14 bases remained unmatched. The V gene's germline CDR1 is MNHEY and CDR2 SVGAGI. As DNA, the CDR3 is TGTGCCAGCTTCAATCTTGGGACAGGGCGGACTGGCTACACCTTC. As protein: CASFNLGTGRTGYTF.

The chain carries TRBV6-2 or TRBV6-3 and TRBJ1-4; D possibly corresponds to TRBD1 (6 bases). Germline V gene data show CDR1 as MNHEY and CDR2 as SVGEGT. With 4 bases removed from V and 8 bases from J, the gap between germline ends came to 17 bases. The CDR3 runs to 15 residues. CDR3 coding DNA: TGTGCCAGCAGTTGGGGGCGGGCAGTCGCCGAAAAACTGTTTTTT. Amino acid sequence: CASSWGRAVAEKLFF.

The rearrangement links TRBV15 to TRBJ2-5, with D tentatively TRBD2 (6 bases). Trimming took off 8 bases at V and 2 bases at J, with 12 bases between the two ends. The CDR3 spans 13 residues. CDR1 LNHNV and CDR2 YYDKDF come from the germline V gene (reference sequence). The CDR3 DNA follows: TGTGCCACCTGTGGGACTTATCAAGAGACCCAGTACTTC. Translated: CATCGTYQETQYF.

The chain combines TRBV5-6 with TRBJ1-3, with D perhaps matching TRBD1 (5 bases). This CDR3 spans 17 amino acids. Germline V lookup: CDR1 SGHDT, CDR2 YYEEEE. Deletions cut 1 base from V and 0 bases from J, with 14 bases between. The CDR3 DNA reads TGTGCCAGCAGCTTGACATCTTCCAGGGCCTCTGGAAACACCATATATTTT. Its translation is CASSLTSSRASGNTIYF. Filled out from reference TRBV5-6 and TRBJ1-3, the complete variable domain reads DAGVTQSPTHLIKTRGQQVTLRCSPKSGHDTVSWYQQALGQGPQFIFQYYEEEERQRGNFPDRFSGHQFPNYSSELNVNALLLGDSALYLCASSLTSSRASGNTIYFGEGSWLTVV.

The chain combines TRBV15 with TRBJ2-2; possibly TRBD1 for D (6 bases). V dropped 6 bases and J dropped 5 bases, with 13 bases sitting between them. Germline loops: CDR1 LNHNV, CDR2 YYDKDF (reference sequence). The CDR3 extends over 14 amino acids. This CDR3 reads CATRGNRETGELFF. In DNA form, the CDR3 reads TGTGCCACCAGGGGAAACAGGGAGACCGGGGAGCTGTTTTTT. The complete variable domain, with remaining parts taken from reference TRBV15 and TRBJ2-2, reads DAMVIQNPRYQVTQFGKPVTLSCSQTLNHNVMYWYQQKSSQAPKLLFHYYDKDFNNEADTPDNFQSRRPNTSFCFLDIRSPGLGDTAMYLCATRGNRETGELFFGEGSRLTVL.

The chain has TRBV7-2 and TRBJ2-5; the D gene is possibly TRBD1 (5 bases). CDR3 length: 13 residues. Germline CDR1 and CDR2: SGHTA and FQGNSA. Trimming cost V 1 base and J 7 bases, with 10 bases left between them. The CDR3 is CASSLEGAGTQYF. In DNA, the CDR3 is TGTGCCAGCAGCTTAGAAGGGGCTGGGACCCAGTACTTC. Using reference TRBV7-2 and TRBJ2-5 for the parts outside the CDR3, the full variable domain is GAGVSQSPSNKVTEKGKDVELRCDPISGHTALYWYRQSLGQGLEFLIYFQGNSAPDKSGLPSDRFSAERTGGSVSTLTIQRTQQEDSAVYLCASSLEGAGTQYFGPGTRLLVL.

The chain combines TRBV27 with TRBJ1-2; D gene ambiguous. The CDR3 extends over 16 amino acids. Germline-derived CDR1 and CDR2 are MNHEY and SMNVEV (reference sequence). Trimming removed 2 bases from V and 0 bases from J, with 13 bases in between. The CDR3 DNA follows: TGTGCCAGCAGTTTAAAAGGCAGGTACTCTAACTATGGCTACACCTTC. It yields the protein CASSLKGRYSNYGYTF.

The chain has TRBV2 and TRBJ1-2; 8 bases are shared with TRBD1. The germline CDR1 and CDR2 sequences are SNHLY and FYNNEI. The CDR3 extends over 14 amino acids. The ends lost 3 bases at V and 4 bases at J; junction bases unmatched: 4. For the CDR3, the DNA is TGTGCCAGCAGTGAGCACAGGGGGGGCTATGGCTACACCTTC. Encoded protein: CASSEHRGGYGYTF.

The gene calls are TRBV3-1 (or the pseudogene TRBV3-2) and TRBJ1-3; no reliable D call. Deletions cut 2 bases from V and 2 bases from J, with 4 bases between. CDR1 and CDR2 from the germline V gene are LGHDT and YNNKEL (reference sequence). This CDR3 is 13 amino acids long. Here the CDR3 DNA reads TGTGCCAGCAGCCAAATAGCTGGAAACACCATATATTTT. It yields the protein CASSQIAGNTIYF.

This clone was seen once. The genes are TRBV20-1 and TRBJ2-1, with 10 bases fitting TRBD2. Per the germline V gene, CDR1 is DFQATT and CDR2 is SNEGSKA (reference sequence). The ends lost 3 bases at V and 6 bases at J; junction bases unmatched: 8. The CDR3 loop spans 15 amino acids. CDR3 bases: TGCAGTGCTAGTGACGGGACTAGCGTGGGCAATGAGCAGTTCTTC. It is translated as CSASDGTSVGNEQFF.

V is TRBV28 and J is TRBJ1-2, with D possibly being TRBD1 (6 bases). This CDR3 is 15 amino acids long. Germline values: CDR1 MDHEN, CDR2 SYDVKM. V was shortened by 6 bases and J by 6 bases, with 20 bases between the two germline ends. The chain's CDR3 is CASRNRGGGVDGYTF. DNA of the CDR3: TGTGCCAGCAGAAACCGTGGAGGGGGGGTGGATGGCTACACCTTC.